The 12 T cell receptor beta chains below were found in one sample sequenced in a study of CD8 T cells in Susac syndrome. Random-hexamer reverse transcription was applied to 0.5 to 1 ug RNA. TCRdb re-analysed the immunoSEQ multiplex PCR reads in MiXCR, keeping a single row per CDR3 protein. The table includes hundreds of thousands of distinct CDR3 sequences, 90% to 96% detected once. The specimen sequenced was CD4+ T cells from PBMCs. These receptors were collected from a human donor with Susac syndrome.

V gene TRBV13 combines with J gene TRBJ1-2, with D unresolved. The CDR3 is 16 amino acids. V was clipped by 6 bases and J by 4 bases, with 21 bases between them. CDR1 and CDR2 from the germline V gene are PRHDT and FYEKMQ (reference sequence). The chain's CDR3 is CASSRRSAERLYGYTF. CDR3 DNA: TGTGCCAGCAGTCGAAGGTCGGCAGAACGACTCTATGGCTACACCTTC.

The chain uses TRBV20-1 and TRBJ2-5; 10 bases line up with TRBD2. V lost 1 base, J lost 5 bases, and 7 bases stayed unmatched. There are 15 residues in the CDR3. Germline assignment: CDR1 DFQATT and CDR2 SNEGSKA (reference sequence). CDR3 nucleotide sequence: TGCAGTGCTAGAGGGGGAGCGGGAGGGGACGAGACCCAGTACTTC. Amino acid sequence: CSARGGAGGDETQYF.

The chain combines TRBV21-1 with TRBJ2-3. TRBV21-1 is a pseudogene. The CDR3 extends over 16 amino acids. The DNA of the CDR3 is TGTGCCAGCAGCAAAGAGCCAAGACCTAGCACAGATACGCAGTATTTT. As protein: CASSKEPRPSTDTQYF.

This clonotype is a singleton in its sample. V and J are TRBV5-8 and TRBJ2-7; a weak D match, TRBD2 (6 bases). Deletions cut 1 base from V and 11 bases from J, with 10 bases between. Per the germline V gene, CDR1 is SGHTS and CDR2 is YDEGEE. The CDR3 has 11 amino acids. This chain's CDR3 is CASSLYGEEYF. CDR3 nucleotide sequence: TGTGCCAGCAGCTTGTACGGGGAGGAGTACTTC.

The chain couples TRBV30 to TRBJ1-1; weak D call: TRBD1 (5 bases). Germline V gives CDR1 GTSNPN, CDR2 SVGIG (reference sequence). The CDR3 sequence is 15 residues long. V shed 0 bases and J shed 2 bases, with 13 bases lying between them. The CDR3 DNA is TGTGCCTGGAGTGTAGTTGGACACCCTAACACTGAAGCTTTCTTT. Encoded protein: CAWSVVGHPNTEAFF. Combining the CDR3 with reference TRBV30 and TRBJ1-1 gives the whole variable domain SQTIHQWPATLVQPVGSPLSLECTVEGTSNPNLYWYRQAAGRGLQLLFYSVGIGQISSEVPQNLSASRPQDRQFILSSKKLLLSDSGFYLCAWSVVGHPNTEAFFGQGTRLTVV.

The chain has TRBV29-1 and TRBJ2-1, with TRBD1 identical over 8 bases. The CDR3 has 13 amino acids. CDR1 is SQVTM and CDR2 is ANQGSEA in the germline V gene. The V gene end was trimmed by 4 bases and the J gene end by 14 bases; junction bases not matched to a gene: 13. The CDR3 DNA reads as TGCAGCGTTGTATCAGGAGGGGGACAGGATGAGTTCTTC. Residues: CSVVSGGGQDEFF.

The chain employs TRBV6-5 and TRBJ2-7; D is undetermined. This CDR3 contains 13 residues. CDR1 is MNHEY and CDR2 is SVGAGI in the germline V gene. Trimming shortened V by 0 bases and J by 3 bases, and 6 bases separated the two germline ends. DNA for the CDR3: TGTGCCAGCAGTTACTCGATGCACTACGAGCAGTACTTC. Translated: CASSYSMHYEQYF.

The rearrangement links TRBV7-3 to TRBJ2-1, with 9 bases matching TRBD1. V shed 5 bases, J shed 6 bases, and the junction held 8 bases outside the gene matches. Germline CDR1 reads SGHTA; CDR2 reads FQGTGA. The CDR3 is 15 residues long. The CDR3 coding sequence is TGTGCCAGCAGCCATCCGGGACAGGGAGGCAATGAGCAGTTCTTC. This gives the protein CASSHPGQGGNEQFF.

The V gene is TRBV12-3 or TRBV12-4, the J gene TRBJ2-7; tentative D call: TRBD2 (6 bases). V was cut by 5 bases and J by 2 bases, with 13 bases left in between. This CDR3 has 14 amino acids. The CDR3 reads CASSQAEGPYEQYF. The DNA for the CDR3 is TGTGCCAGCAGTCAAGCGGAGGGGCCCTACGAGCAGTACTTC.

J is TRBJ1-4 and V is TRBV1; TRBD1, the table's D call, lacks a check against the DNA. TRBV1 is deemed a pseudogene. CDR3 size: 20 residues. Here the CDR3 DNA reads TGCACCAGCAGCCAAGAAGAAGGTGGGTTGTCGACAGGCCACAATGAAAAACTGTTTTTT. As protein: CTSSQEEGGLSTGHNEKLFF.

This clonotype came up once. The rearrangement uses TRBV6-1 and TRBJ2-5; no clear D. In germline, CDR1 is MNHNS, CDR2 SASEGT. V lost 1 base and J 4 bases, leaving 10 bases between the germline ends. CDR3 size: 14 residues. The CDR3: CASSEVGRLETQYF. CDR3 DNA: TGTGCCAGCAGTGAAGTCGGACGGCTAGAGACCCAGTACTTC.

V gene TRBV29-1 combines with J gene TRBJ1-1, with D perhaps matching TRBD1 (5 bases). Germline values: CDR1 SQVTM, CDR2 ANQGSEA. The CDR3 length is 13 residues. The V gene lost 7 bases and the J gene lost 4 bases, with 16 bases spanning the gap. The CDR3 spells CSAGAGVSTEAFF. CDR3 nucleotide sequence: TGCAGCGCTGGGGCAGGCGTTAGCACTGAAGCTTTCTTT.